This T cell receptor beta chain was identified during a study of blood T cell repertoires in COVID-19. The data were produced by immunoSEQ multiplex PCR, yet TCRdb's version contains in-frame clones alone and is incomplete. The profile shows a few hundred thousand clones, about 86% of them singletons. Cohorts were assigned according to the clinical history that participants reported. The CDR3 is 12 amino acids. Germline values: CDR1 KGHDR, CDR2 SFDVKD. Trimming pared 6 bases from V and 1 base from J, leaving 6 bases between. The sequence was obtained from a woman in her thirties or forties with acute COVID-19. Sequenced sample: PBMCs or T cells enriched from blood (not recorded which). This rearrangement joins TRBV24-1 to TRBJ2-7; maybe TRBD1 (6 bases). This CDR3 reads CATSQGSYEQYF. The CDR3 bases are TGTGCCACCAGTCAGGGGTCCTACGAGCAGTACTTC.